This T cell receptor (beta chain) is drawn from a study of cytomegalovirus exposure and HLA in healthy donors. Healthy bone marrow donors formed the donor group. Unrecorded immune exposure was likely among donors, who were nominally healthy when sampled. The CDR3 consists of 16 residues. The germline V gene has CDR1 SGHRS and CDR2 YFSETQ. J lost 1 base, V lost 4 bases, and 7 bases had no gene match. This clone turned up a few times. What it recognizes is unknown. The PCR had 60 Vbeta and 13 Jbeta primers. Profiling relied on immunoSEQ multiplex PCR, and the TCRdb table lists in-frame clones only, not all of them. The table records 95,000 to 150,000 clones, approximately 10% of them present only once. Study-level findings and limits: Several V segments, TRBV6-2 and TRBV6-3 among them, could not be told apart and were dropped. Highly shared sequence variants in one cluster were likely a sequencing artifact.

The V call is TRBV5-1, the J call TRBJ1-2; 10 positions match TRBD1. The specimen sequenced was PBMCs. This clonotype originated in a woman aged 18-30 years in good health and CMV-seropositive. CDR3: CASSVRQGALNYGYTF. Here the CDR3 DNA reads TGCGCCAGCAGCGTTCGACAGGGGGCGCTTAACTATGGCTACACCTTC.